The 31 T cell receptor beta chains given below trace back to one sample, sequenced in a study of spatial heterogeneity in lung cancer. Study-wide points: Tracking of tumor mutation counts was seen in expanded intratumoral alpha and beta TCR counts.

One entry per CDR3 protein, called by TCRdb with MiXCR from the 5' RACE reads. The sample includes around 20,000 distinct CDR3 sequences, 7.5% of them seen just once. These receptors are not linked to any known antigen. The time point here: sample taken at primary tumor resection. Material: lung tumor tissue, obtained at surgery. Receptors originate from a male donor with early-stage non-small cell lung cancer.

The chain couples TRBV10-3 to TRBJ2-3; 11 nucleotides line up with TRBD1. Germline loops: CDR1 ENHRY, CDR2 SYGVKD. The V and J ends lost 11 bases and 4 bases, in that order; junction bases with no gene match: 5. The CDR3 length is 13 residues. Here the CDR3 DNA reads TGTGCCGCCCGGACAGGGGGCTCAGATACGCAGTATTTT. Protein sequence: CAARTGGSDTQYF.

V usage is TRBV4-2 and J usage is TRBJ2-1; 8 bases are shared with TRBD2. The CDR3 spans 16 residues. Germline values: CDR1 LGHNA, CDR2 YNFKEQ. V lost 0 bases to trimming and J lost 4 bases; unmatched junction nucleotides: 5. The CDR3 DNA is TGTGCCAGCAGCCAAGAATCAAGCGGGGGTTACAATGAGCAGTTCTTC. Its protein product is CASSQESSGGYNEQFF.

This clonotype came up many times. The J gene is TRBJ1-4, the V gene TRBV7-9; D gene unclear. The CDR3 loop spans 13 amino acids. The V end lost 1 base, the J end lost 7 bases, and 7 bases lay between the germline ends. Germline V gene lookup returns CDR1 SEHNR and CDR2 FQNEAQ (reference sequence). The CDR3 loop is CASSLVGPEKLFF. The DNA of the CDR3 is TGTGCCAGCAGCTTAGTCGGCCCTGAAAAACTGTTTTTT.

This clonotype was detected many times. The chain couples TRBV3-1 to TRBJ1-2, with 10 bases matching TRBD1. Trimming took 7 bases from V and 7 from J; bases not matched to a gene: 6. The germline gives CDR1 LGHDT, CDR2 YNNKEL (reference sequence). The CDR3 is 13 residues long. CDR3 protein: CASTRQGASGYTF. CDR3 DNA sequence: TGTGCCAGCACCAGACAGGGGGCGAGTGGCTACACCTTC.

This clonotype has ten or more counts. This chain connects TRBV3-1 to TRBJ2-2; the D is unclear. V was pared by 1 base and J by 7 bases, with 16 bases between. The CDR3 is made up of 16 amino acids. The germline CDR1 and CDR2 sequences are LGHDT and YNNKEL (reference sequence). CDR3 residues: CASSQVESVRGGELFF. In DNA, the CDR3 is TGTGCCAGCAGCCAAGTTGAGAGCGTTCGCGGCGGGGAGCTGTTTTTT.

This chain uses TRBV2 with TRBJ1-5, with D unclear. CDR3 length: 14 amino acids. Between the trimmed V and J ends, which lost 6 bases and 1 base, there was a span of 10 bases. The germline V gene has CDR1 SNHLY and CDR2 FYNNEI. The CDR3 spells CASSLMESNQPQHF. In DNA form, the CDR3 reads TGTGCCAGCAGCCTTATGGAGAGCAATCAGCCCCAGCATTTT.

This clonotype was counted at least ten times. J is TRBJ1-2 and V is TRBV15; D is uncertain. V lost 0 bases and J lost 6, with 5 bases in between. This CDR3 comprises 12 residues. The germline V gene encodes CDR1 LNHNV and CDR2 YYDKDF (reference sequence). In nucleotides, the CDR3 is TGTGCCACCAGCAGAGAAAGGAATGGCTACACCTTC. It is translated as CATSRERNGYTF.

V gene TRBV6-2 or TRBV6-3 combines with J gene TRBJ2-1; TRBD1 might be the D (6 bases). The germline CDR1 and CDR2 sequences are MNHEY and SVGEGT. The CDR3 covers 13 residues. V was pared by 4 bases and J by 4 bases, with 8 bases between. The CDR3 sequence is CASSSGTYNEQFF. CDR3 nucleotide sequence: TGTGCCAGCAGTTCCGGGACATACAATGAGCAGTTCTTC.

This clonotype was counted between two and nine times. This rearrangement joins TRBV7-9 to TRBJ1-6; the D is unclear. The CDR3 runs to 14 residues. The V gene's germline CDR1 is SEHNR and CDR2 FQNEAQ (reference sequence). Deletions cut 5 bases from V and 7 bases from J, with 12 bases between. CDR3 in amino acids: CASSPRTLNSPLHF. The CDR3 nucleotides are TGTGCCAGCAGCCCCCGGACCTTGAATTCACCCCTCCACTTT.

This clonotype was seen at least ten times. This sequence joins TRBV5-6 and TRBJ2-1; D unclear. Per the germline V gene, CDR1 is SGHDT and CDR2 is YYEEEE. The CDR3 loop spans 12 amino acids. V lost 0 bases, J lost 4 bases, and 2 bases lay in between. CDR3 in DNA: TGTGCCAGCAGCTTGGAGTACAATGAGCAGTTCTTC. Its translation is CASSLEYNEQFF. Based on the CDR3 plus reference TRBV5-6 and TRBJ2-1, the full variable domain is DAGVTQSPTHLIKTRGQQVTLRCSPKSGHDTVSWYQQALGQGPQFIFQYYEEEERQRGNFPDRFSGHQFPNYSSELNVNALLLGDSALYLCASSLEYNEQFFGPGTRLTVL.

The V and J genes are TRBV5-4 and TRBJ2-3, with D perhaps matching TRBD2 (6 bases). The germline V and J ends were trimmed by 5 bases and 3 bases, with 16 bases remaining between them. The V gene's germline CDR1 is SGHNT and CDR2 YYREEE (reference sequence). The CDR3 covers 15 residues. The CDR3 loop is CASRIGEEVTDTQYF. The CDR3 coding sequence is TGTGCCAGCAGGATCGGGGAGGAGGTAACAGATACGCAGTATTTT.

This clonotype was seen at least ten times. The chain employs TRBV5-4 and TRBJ1-5; the match to TRBD1 covers 7 bases. The CDR3 extends over 14 amino acids. V lost 4 bases to trimming and J lost 4 bases; unmatched junction nucleotides: 5. The V gene's germline CDR1 is SGHNT and CDR2 YYREEE (reference sequence). In nucleotides, the CDR3 is TGTGCCAGCAGCACGACAGGGTCGAATCAGCCCCAGCATTTT. Translating it yields CASSTTGSNQPQHF.

Many counts were recorded for this clonotype. The chain uses TRBV12-3 or TRBV12-4 and TRBJ1-3, with a possible D match to TRBD1 (6 bases). CDR3 length: 15 amino acids. Trimming left V 4 bases short and J 0 bases short, with 10 bases between. The CDR3 loop reads CASSSGANSGNTIYF. The CDR3 DNA reads as TGTGCCAGCAGTTCAGGGGCCAACTCTGGAAACACCATATATTTT.

This clonotype has a count of ten or more. Being one base from a much bigger clone, this may be a read error. The chain couples TRBV20-1 to TRBJ1-5; no clear D gene. CDR3 length equals 12 residues. Germline CDR1 DFQATT, CDR2 SNEGSKA (reference sequence). The CDR3: CSARPPNQPQNF. CDR3 nucleotides: TGCAGTGCTAGACCGCCCAATCAGCCCCAGAATTTT.

The table lists this clonotype with many counts. A much larger clone differs from this one at a single base, so this may be a read error. The rearrangement uses TRBV12-3 or TRBV12-4 and TRBJ1-2; 8 nucleotides align to TRBD1. V was pared by 4 bases and J by 12 bases, with 16 bases of the junction left unmatched. The CDR3 spans 15 residues. The CDR3 region has the DNA TGTGCCAGCAGTTCTGACAGGGGCGGTAGACAAGGCGACACCTTC. The encoded protein is CASSSDRGGRQGDTF.

This clonotype was detected many times. CDR3 region: CASSLKTDNQPQHF. The DNA for the CDR3 is TGTGCCAGCAGCCTAAAGACGGATAATCAGCCCCAGCATTTT. The chain recombines TRBV3-1 with TRBJ1-5; D gene unclear. The CDR3 is made up of 14 amino acids. Germline CDR1 LGHDT, CDR2 YNNKEL (reference sequence). The V and J ends lost 4 bases and 4 bases respectively, with 11 bases between them.

This clonotype has ten or more counts. The V call is TRBV7-2, the J call TRBJ1-4, with 7 bases matching TRBD1. The germline CDR1 and CDR2 sequences are SGHTA and FQGNSA. The CDR3 spans 14 residues. The V and J ends lost 5 bases and 4 bases, in that order; junction bases with no gene match: 4. Here the CDR3 DNA reads TGTGCCAGCAGCCGGGACAGATTTAATGAAAAACTGTTTTTT. It codes for CASSRDRFNEKLFF.

This clonotype has more than one count but fewer than ten. A read error may be the cause here, since a much bigger clone is one base away. The CDR3 here is CASSLGCTYEQYF. CDR3 DNA: TGCGCCAGCAGCTTGGGGTGTACCTACGAGCAGTACTTC. This sequence joins TRBV5-1 and TRBJ2-7, with D uncertain. Per germline, CDR1 SGHRS and CDR2 YFSETQ. The CDR3 runs 13 residues. The V end was cut by 0 bases, the J end by 2 bases, with 6 bases between.

This clonotype was seen many times. The chain couples TRBV14 to TRBJ2-1; D perhaps matches TRBD2 (7 bases). V was shortened by 0 bases and J by 3 bases, with 12 bases between the two germline ends. This CDR3 region has 16 residues. Germline V gene sequence: CDR1 SGHDN, CDR2 FVKESK. In nucleotides, the CDR3 is TGTGCCAGCAGCCAAGATTCGGGGGGCGGCTACAATGAGCAGTTCTTC. Residues: CASSQDSGGGYNEQFF.

At least ten counts were recorded for this clonotype. The rearrangement links TRBV7-6 to TRBJ1-5, with D hard to call. V was cut by 2 bases and J by 2 bases, with 7 bases left in between. Germline V lookup: CDR1 SGHVS, CDR2 FNYEAQ. The CDR3 totals 14 residues. The CDR3 protein is CASSLRRGNQPQHF. Written as DNA, the CDR3 is TGTGCCAGCAGCTTAAGGCGGGGCAATCAGCCCCAGCATTTT.

DNA of the CDR3: TGCAGCGTTGAGGTCAGGGACAACTCCTACGAGCAGTACTTC. It codes for CSVEVRDNSYEQYF. The chain recombines TRBV29-1 with TRBJ2-7; maybe TRBD1 (6 bases). Germline lookup yields CDR1 SQVTM and CDR2 ANQGSEA. The CDR3 covers 14 residues. Between the trimmed V and J ends, which lost 3 bases and 0 bases, there was a span of 12 bases.

This clonotype was observed many times. The J gene is TRBJ1-1, the V gene TRBV12-5; no clear D. This CDR3 region has 12 residues. Germline values: CDR1 LGHNT, CDR2 FRNRAP. The germline V and J ends were trimmed by 5 bases and 7 bases, with 11 bases remaining between them. The CDR3 region has the DNA TGTGCTAGTGGTAATCCGGGAGTTGAAGCTTTCTTT. Its protein product is CASGNPGVEAFF.

This clonotype was seen more than once but under ten times. The V call is TRBV29-1, the J call TRBJ1-4, with 7 positions matching TRBD1. The CDR3 loop spans 13 amino acids. With 6 bases clipped from V and 7 bases from J, the junction kept 8 bases outside the gene matches. CDR1 is SQVTM, CDR2 ANQGSEA, per germline. CDR3 protein: CSVRTGSGEKLFF. CDR3 nucleotide sequence: TGCAGCGTACGGACAGGCTCCGGTGAAAAACTGTTTTTT.

There are many counts of this clonotype. This chain joins TRBV7-9 and TRBJ2-1; D possibly corresponds to TRBD1 (6 bases). CDR1 SEHNR and CDR2 FQNEAQ come from the germline V gene (reference sequence). The CDR3 totals 17 residues. V gave up 0 bases and J gave up 5 bases, with 17 bases separating them. The CDR3 reads CASSLALPLRDNNEQFF. The CDR3 DNA reads TGTGCCAGCAGCTTAGCGCTGCCCCTCCGGGACAACAATGAGCAGTTCTTC.

This clonotype was counted between two and nine times. The genes are TRBV9 and TRBJ2-1; TRBD1 is a possible D gene (6 bases). This CDR3 has 15 residues. The germline V gene encodes CDR1 SGDLS and CDR2 YYNGEE. Trimming stripped 4 bases from V and 0 bases from J, with 11 bases between. As DNA, the CDR3 is TGTGCCAGCAGCCGACAGGCGAGCTCCTACAATGAGCAGTTCTTC. Translating gives CASSRQASSYNEQFF.

Only a few counts were recorded for this clonotype. The chain combines TRBV5-4 with TRBJ1-1, with 9 positions matching TRBD1. Germline V gene sequence: CDR1 SGHNT, CDR2 YYREEE (reference sequence). The junction had 2 bases not matched to a gene; V was cut back by 0 bases and J by 5 bases. The CDR3 is made up of 14 amino acids. This CDR3 is CASSLGQGGTEAFF. The CDR3 nucleotides are TGTGCCAGCAGCTTGGGACAGGGGGGAACTGAAGCTTTCTTT.

CDR3 DNA sequence: TGTGCCAGCAGCACAGGGACAGGTAATCAGCCCCAGCATTTT. Translated, it gives CASSTGTGNQPQHF. The V call is TRBV11-2, the J call TRBJ1-5; 8 positions agree with TRBD1. This CDR3 is 14 amino acids long. Losses at the gene ends were 5 bases for V and 4 bases for J; bases not matched to a gene: 4. Germline values: CDR1 SGHAT, CDR2 FQNNGV.

With regard to this clonotype: A much larger clone lies one base from this, so it may be a read error. V usage is TRBV15 and J usage is TRBJ2-1, with 9 bases fitting TRBD1. The CDR3 runs to 15 residues. Germline V CDR1 and CDR2: LNHNV, YYDKDF (reference sequence). CDR3 in DNA: TGTGCCGCCAGCCCGACAGGGGGCTCCTACAATGAGCAGTTCTTC. Its translation: CAASPTGGSYNEQFF.

V gene TRBV29-1 combines with J gene TRBJ2-3, with a possible D match to TRBD1 (6 bases). Germline V CDR1 and CDR2: SQVTM, ANQGSEA. Trimming shortened V by 0 bases and J by 1 base, and 11 bases separated the two germline ends. CDR3 size: 15 residues. This CDR3 is CSVEERNRGTDTQYF. The CDR3 bases are TGCAGCGTTGAAGAGAGAAACAGGGGCACAGATACGCAGTATTTT.

There are many counts of this clonotype. The V call is TRBV15, the J call TRBJ2-7, with 13 bases aligning to TRBD2. The CDR3 is 14 amino acids. CDR1 is LNHNV and CDR2 is YYDKDF in the germline V gene (reference sequence). Trimming took 5 bases from V and 4 from J; bases not matched to a gene: 2. The CDR3 here is CATSGLAGVYEQYF. The CDR3 DNA reads as TGTGCCACCAGCGGACTAGCGGGGGTATACGAGCAGTACTTC.

This clonotype was seen only a few times. CDR3 bases: TGCGCCAGCAGCCTAGGCGGGGCGCGAGGTAACTATGGCTACACCTTC. Translating gives CASSLGGARGNYGYTF. The chain joins TRBV4-1 to TRBJ1-2; weak D call: TRBD1 (5 bases). Germline V gene sequence: CDR1 MGHRA, CDR2 YSYEKL. The CDR3 contains 16 residues. V was pared by 4 bases and J by 1 base, with 16 bases between.